This note documents a single TCR beta chain sequence. Germline V gene lookup returns CDR1 SGHTA and CDR2 FQGNSA. V lost 5 bases to trimming and J lost 6 bases, with 19 bases between them. The CDR3 runs 15 residues. This specimen belongs to a study of blood T cell repertoires in COVID-19. About the study: Sites across the United States, Italy and Spain contributed samples from acute and convalescent COVID-19. PBMCs, B-cell-depleted T cells, or T cells were the source of the cDNA or gDNA that made up the material.

Per the original methods: Counts of nucleated cells, estimated from reference gene primer amplification, were obtained. The method was immunoSEQ multiplex PCR; TCRdb's version includes in-frame clones alone and lacks a portion of them. V and J calls plus clone size are reproduced from that table; the DNA served to infer D and trimming. The repertoire holds roughly 340,000 clones, around 87% seen once, with more than 1.5% in the top ten. Participants were aged 18 to 89 years, lived in over 20 US areas, and enrolled virtually. The sequence was collected from a man aged 40-49 years in a cohort exposed to, infected with or recovered from COVID-19 (not recorded which). Sequencing was performed on PBMCs or T cells enriched from blood (not recorded which). The genes are TRBV7-2 and TRBJ1-2; the D gene is possibly TRBD1 (5 bases). The CDR3 region is CASSRWGTGGDGYTF. The CDR3 bases are TGTGCCAGCAGCCGGTGGGGGACGGGAGGAGATGGCTACACCTTC.